This is a list of T cell receptor beta chains from one sample in a study of cytomegalovirus exposure and HLA in healthy donors. Produced via immunoSEQ multiplex PCR; TCRdb's table is partial and in-frame only. The repertoire holds 110,000 to 150,000 clones, with roughly 70% as singletons. Material: PBMCs. All receptors derive from a woman in her sixties in good health and CMV-seropositive. Both conserved end residues are part of each CDR3. The size of a clone is reported for some rows only, either as once, few or many, or as a class for expanded clones.

V: TRBV29-1
size: .
CDR3: CSVDGGRAHEQYF

V: TRBV7-9
size: few
CDR3: CASSTGTSGRGEQFF

V: TRBV28
size: .
CDR3: CASSPKGFGRVTEAFF

V: TRBV6-1
size: few
CDR3: CASSERGGRAFF

V: TRBV9
size: .
CDR3: CASSVGQGTNYGYTF

V: TRBV27
size: .
CDR3: CASSILGIDEQYF

V: TRBV7-3
size: .
CDR3: CASSSGTGGSNGYTF

V: TRBV28
size: few
CDR3: CASRGTGVGELFF

V: TRBV28
size: .
CDR3: CASSTFGTGLGKLFF

V: TRBV5-6
size: .
CDR3: CASSFSWSSYNEQFF

V: TRBV19
size: .
CDR3: CASSIGTSGVQETQYF

V: TRBV2
size: .
CDR3: CASSVAGEAGEQYF

V: TRBV5-1
size: .
CDR3: CASSPGGISYEQYF

V: TRBV28
size: .
CDR3: CASYSGRAYYEQYF

V: TRBV19
size: .
CDR3: CASGRISGAYEQYF

V: TRBV27
size: once
CDR3: CASTSLADQETQYF

V: TRBV7-9
size: .
CDR3: CASSSQGYEQFF

V: TRBV10-3
size: .
CDR3: CASRADRDEQYF

V: TRBV5-8
size: .
CDR3: CASSLYRDQETQYF

V: TRBV5-4
size: .
CDR3: CASSLYIRGAYEQYF

V: TRBV10-1
size: .
CDR3: CASSDTLTSFSYNEQFF

V: TRBV19
size: .
CDR3: CASSINGRGPQHF

V: TRBV2
size: .
CDR3: CASRRTSGFNEQFF

V: TRBV30
size: .
CDR3: CAWGGTGGNYGYTF

V: TRBV19
size: .
CDR3: CASSLPPGRELFF

V: TRBV19
size: few
CDR3: CASSPRQTYGYTF

V: TRBV7-2
size: few
CDR3: CASSKGTSNEQFF

V: TRBV28
size: .
CDR3: CASSSGQGAHEQYF

V: TRBV5-1
size: .
CDR3: CASSLSYFRDRDEKLFF

V: TRBV11-3
size: .
CDR3: CASSSGTSGVRTDTQYF

V: TRBV27
size: .
CDR3: CASRTGSPGPDTQYF

V: TRBV27
size: .
CDR3: CASSRVGNQPQHF

V: TRBV5-1
size: once
CDR3: CASSSLGQGGETQYF

V: TRBV5-4
size: .
CDR3: CASSLDSSTMNTEAFF

V: TRBV19
size: .
CDR3: CASRGYTGSTGELFF

V: TRBV5-1
size: few
CDR3: CASSLTVGVVGETQYF

V: TRBV7-9
size: few
CDR3: CASSLLPGSGANVLTF

V: TRBV5-6
size: .
CDR3: CASSLGPPSPTDTQYF

V: TRBV5-1
size: .
CDR3: CASSSGGSGVEQFF

V: TRBV2
size: .
CDR3: CATRRGLGGYEQYF

V: TRBV19
size: .
CDR3: CASSPRLGRGEETQYF

V: TRBV5-1
size: .
CDR3: CASSQTGSGANVLTF

V: TRBV5-1
size: .
CDR3: CASSWSVSGANVLTF

V: TRBV7-9
size: .
CDR3: CASSEQGAFTEAFF

V: TRBV6-6
size: .
CDR3: CASSYRGGELFF

V: TRBV28
size: few
CDR3: CASSLRDGGTYGYTF

V: TRBV2
size: .
CDR3: CASSGPGQGTDTQYF

V: TRBV5-1
size: .
CDR3: CASSSGLAGVSTDTQYF

V: TRBV5-6
size: .
CDR3: CASSLQGISNGYTF

V: TRBV7-2
size: few
CDR3: CASSPAASSYNEQFF

V: TRBV6-1
size: .
CDR3: CASSEGAGNGYTF

V: TRBV18
size: once
CDR3: CASSPPDRGTYEQYF

V: TRBV14
size: .
CDR3: CASSYGQMNTEAFF

V: TRBV7-8
size: .
CDR3: CASSNKGTAQTGELFF

V: TRBV28
size: .
CDR3: CASKPSGTSGELFF

V: TRBV15
size: .
CDR3: CATGGTGGNQPQHF

V: TRBV4-1
size: .
CDR3: CASSQGNSGSYEQYF

V: TRBV9
size: .
CDR3: CASSDNDRGQNYGYTF

V: TRBV10-2
size: few
CDR3: CASRGDTRKPYEQYF

V: TRBV7-3
size: few
CDR3: CASSLGQGRTGELFF